One sample yielded the 10 T cell receptor beta chains listed below, sequenced in a study of CD8+ T cells in alopecia areata. Once RNA had been extracted, it was reverse transcribed into cDNA to act as the sequencing template. The protocol was immunoSEQ multiplex PCR, while the TCRdb copy is restricted to in-frame clones and leaves out a portion. The data show 150,000 or so clones, with 87% seen just once and more than 12% held by the top ten. The sequencing here drew on CD8+ T cells sorted from blood, taken at week 0. The receptors shown here come from a human donor with alopecia areata.

This clone was seen once. The chain combines TRBV7-9 with TRBJ2-7; TRBD2 is a possible D gene (6 bases). Germline values: CDR1 SEHNR, CDR2 FQNEAQ (reference sequence). The CDR3 loop spans 16 amino acids. V was pared by 4 bases and J by 5 bases, with 21 bases between. For the CDR3, the DNA is TGTGCCAGCAGCTCCGTTGGAGGGCGGAGGGGCCACGAGCAGTACTTC. Its translation: CASSSVGGRRGHEQYF.

This rearrangement joins TRBV6-1 to TRBJ1-2; D might be TRBD1 (5 bases). Per germline, CDR1 MNHNS and CDR2 SASEGT. V gave up 4 bases and J gave up 8 bases, with 11 bases separating them. The CDR3 length is 12 residues. CDR3 region: CASSGAGPGYTF. The CDR3 nucleotides read TGTGCCAGCAGTGGCGCGGGACCGGGCTACACCTTC.

This chain joins TRBV13 and TRBJ2-2; D gene unclear. The CDR3 extends over 13 amino acids. Trimming cost V 5 bases and J 6 bases, with 10 bases left between them. Germline loops: CDR1 PRHDT, CDR2 FYEKMQ (reference sequence). The CDR3 protein is CASSLGRAGELFF. The DNA for the CDR3 is TGTGCCAGCAGCCTTGGACGAGCCGGGGAGCTGTTTTTT.

This rearrangement joins TRBV7-8 to TRBJ2-7; TRBD1 matches at 10 bases. Per germline, CDR1 SGHVS and CDR2 FQNEAQ. V lost 5 bases, J lost 5 bases, and 9 bases stayed unmatched. The CDR3 loop spans 15 amino acids. The CDR3 bases are TGTGCCAGCAGCACTAGCGGACAGGGGGGGAACGAGCAGTACTTC. It encodes CASSTSGQGGNEQYF.

The J gene is TRBJ2-7, the V gene TRBV29-1; no clear D gene. This CDR3 comprises 13 residues. CDR1 SQVTM and CDR2 ANQGSEA come from the germline V gene. V was shortened by 4 bases and J by 3 bases, with 13 bases between the two germline ends. The DNA of the CDR3 is TGCAGCGTTGCTGTTAGAGGATACTACGAGCAGTACTTC. This sequence encodes CSVAVRGYYEQYF.

CDR3 sequence reads: CASSPGIFPEQYF. CDR3 bases: TGTGCCAGCAGTCCCGGGATATTCCCCGAGCAGTACTTC. The chain carries TRBV27 and TRBJ2-7, with D perhaps matching TRBD2 (5 bases). Germline CDR1 reads MNHEY; CDR2 reads SMNVEV (reference sequence). V was shortened by 5 bases and J by 6 bases, with 14 bases between the two germline ends. The CDR3 sequence is 13 residues long.

The CDR3: CASSMRREINEQFF. The CDR3 nucleotides are TGCGCCAGCAGCATGCGGCGGGAGATAAATGAGCAGTTCTTC. This chain uses TRBV4-1 with TRBJ2-1; TRBD2 matches at 7 bases. The CDR3 has 14 residues. Germline V gene lookup returns CDR1 MGHRA and CDR2 YSYEKL. Unmatched junction bases numbered 8, after V lost 5 bases and J lost 7 bases.

The sample holds one count of this clone. This chain uses TRBV27 with TRBJ2-5; D is ambiguous. CDR1 MNHEY and CDR2 SMNVEV come from the germline V gene (reference sequence). V gave up 7 bases and J gave up 2 bases, with 11 bases separating them. This CDR3 has 13 residues. CDR3 DNA: TGTGCCAGCAAACAGAGAATGCAAGAGACCCAGTACTTC. Its translation is CASKQRMQETQYF.

The chain uses TRBV6-6 and TRBJ2-1; 10 nucleotides agree with TRBD2. The trim removed 2 bases at V and 6 bases at J, leaving 7 bases unmatched. The CDR3 has 16 residues. Germline V CDR1 and CDR2: MNHNY, SVGAGI (reference sequence). In DNA, the CDR3 is TGTGCCAGCAGTTACAGGAGCGGGAGGGCCAGCAATGAGCAGTTCTTC. Amino acids: CASSYRSGRASNEQFF.

This chain connects TRBV9 to TRBJ2-7; D could derive from TRBD1 or TRBD2 (5 bases each). The CDR3 runs 15 residues. Germline CDR1 reads SGDLS; CDR2 reads YYNGEE. V dropped 3 bases and J dropped 4 bases, with 17 bases sitting between them. The CDR3 protein is CASSGGQGPQYEQYF. Written as DNA, the CDR3 is TGTGCCAGCAGCGGAGGCCAGGGACCCCAATACGAGCAGTACTTC. Filled out from reference TRBV9 and TRBJ2-7, the complete variable domain reads DSGVTQTPKHLITATGQRVTLRCSPRSGDLSVYWYQQSLDQGLQFLIQYYNGEERAKGNILERFSAQQFPDLHSELNLSSLELGDSALYFCASSGGQGPQYEQYFGPGTRLTVT.